This T cell receptor beta chain emerged from a study of blood T cell repertoires in COVID-19. As for the study in general: There were acute and convalescent COVID-19 samples, and they came from the United States, Italy and Spain.

This clone was seen only a few times. The CDR3 runs to 14 residues. From germline, CDR1 is LNHDA and CDR2 SQIVND (reference sequence). The V end lost 5 bases, the J end lost 8 bases, and 18 bases lay between the germline ends. Original analysis: Reference gene primer amplification yielded estimated nucleated cell counts. The protocol was immunoSEQ multiplex PCR, while the TCRdb copy is restricted to in-frame clones and leaves out a portion. The DNA gave D and trimming, while V, J and clone size come from that table. Among around 380,000 clones, approximately 80% were seen once, and the ten largest hold more than 0.85%.

The rearrangement uses TRBV19 and TRBJ1-2; D gene ambiguous. This clonotype originated in a human donor with acute or convalescent COVID-19. The donor label of this sample is uncertain. The sequenced sample consisted of peripheral blood. CDR3 region: CASSEPGRSGGYTF. CDR3 in DNA: TGTGCCAGTAGTGAACCGGGCCGCTCGGGGGGCTACACCTTC.